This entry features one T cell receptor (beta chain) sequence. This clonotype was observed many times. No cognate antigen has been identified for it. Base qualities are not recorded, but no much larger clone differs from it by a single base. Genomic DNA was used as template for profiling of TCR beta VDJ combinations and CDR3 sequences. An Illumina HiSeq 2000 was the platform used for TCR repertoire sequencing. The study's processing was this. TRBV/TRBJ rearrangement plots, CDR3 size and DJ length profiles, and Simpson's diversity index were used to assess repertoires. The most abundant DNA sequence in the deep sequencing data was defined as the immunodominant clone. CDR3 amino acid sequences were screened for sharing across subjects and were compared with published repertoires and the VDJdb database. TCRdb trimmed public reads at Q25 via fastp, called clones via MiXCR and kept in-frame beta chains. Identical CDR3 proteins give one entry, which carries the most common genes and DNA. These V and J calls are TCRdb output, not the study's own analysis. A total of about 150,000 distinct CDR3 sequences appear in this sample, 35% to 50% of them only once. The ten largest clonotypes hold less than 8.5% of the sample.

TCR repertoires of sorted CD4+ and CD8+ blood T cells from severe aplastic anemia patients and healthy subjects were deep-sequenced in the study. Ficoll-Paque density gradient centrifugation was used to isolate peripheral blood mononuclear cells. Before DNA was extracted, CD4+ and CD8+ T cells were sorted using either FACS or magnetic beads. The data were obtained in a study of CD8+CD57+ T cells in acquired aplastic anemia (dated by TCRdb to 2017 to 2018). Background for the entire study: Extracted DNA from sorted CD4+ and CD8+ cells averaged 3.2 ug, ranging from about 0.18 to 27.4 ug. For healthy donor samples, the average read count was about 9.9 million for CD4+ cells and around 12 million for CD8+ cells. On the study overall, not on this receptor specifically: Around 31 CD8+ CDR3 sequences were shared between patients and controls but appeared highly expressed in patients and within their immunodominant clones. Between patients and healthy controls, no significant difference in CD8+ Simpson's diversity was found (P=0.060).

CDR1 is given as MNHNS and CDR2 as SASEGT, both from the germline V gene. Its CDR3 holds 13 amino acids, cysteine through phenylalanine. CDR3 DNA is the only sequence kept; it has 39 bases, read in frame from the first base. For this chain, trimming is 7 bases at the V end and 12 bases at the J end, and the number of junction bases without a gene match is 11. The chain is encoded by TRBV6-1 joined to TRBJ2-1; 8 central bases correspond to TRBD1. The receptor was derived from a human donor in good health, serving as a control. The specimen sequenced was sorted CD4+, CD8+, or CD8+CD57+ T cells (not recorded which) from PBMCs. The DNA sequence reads TGTGCCAGCACCAAGGGTGCAGGGGGCTGGCAGTTCTTC. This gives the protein CASTKGAGGWQFF.